This T cell receptor (beta chain) was sequenced for a study of T cell responses to AZD1222 COVID-19 vaccine. TCRdb's table, derived via immunoSEQ multiplex PCR, lists solely in-frame clones and lacks some. The data show about 150,000 clones, 90% to 95% seen once. Of note for this clone: Its target is not known.

Whole-study findings and limits: The breadth and depth of Spike-specific TCRs increased once two AZD1222 doses had been given. There were mostly white British donors and more females than males, and clonal diversity was possibly underestimated.

This CDR3 is built from 15 residues. The J segment lost 8 bases and the V segment lost 1 base, leaving 9 bases of the junction unmatched. Germline CDR1 and CDR2: KGHSH and LQKENI. The V call is TRBV18, the J call TRBJ1-2; 8 bases align to TRBD1. The sequence came from an adult who received the AZD1222 COVID-19 vaccine. The sequencing used peripheral blood, collected 28 days after the second AZD1222 dose. The DNA for the CDR3 is TGTGCCAGCTCACCACGCGACAGGGGAACAGGAGGCTACACCTTC. Amino acids: CASSPRDRGTGGYTF.